This entry lists 11 T cell receptor beta chains sequenced from one sample in a study of T-cell memory formation after mild COVID-19. TCRdb re-analysed the 5' RACE reads in MiXCR, keeping a single row per CDR3 protein. The sample holds roughly 400,000 distinct CDR3 sequences, 24% seen once. Sequenced input: PBMCs or a T cell subset sorted from them (not recorded which). The origin of the receptors is an adult woman who had mild COVID-19 (a few samples of this study predate the infection). Cell type and time point are not known.

The chain uses TRBV5-5 and TRBJ1-5; 9 bases line up with TRBD1. J was trimmed by 6 bases and V by 6 bases; bases with no gene match: 10. CDR3 length: 15 residues. Per the germline V gene, CDR1 is SGHKS and CDR2 is YYEKEE (reference sequence). The CDR3 is CASTRTGVRGQPQHF. The CDR3 DNA reads as TGTGCCAGCACCCGGACAGGGGTGAGAGGTCAGCCCCAGCATTTT.

The genes are TRBV20-1 and TRBJ1-1; TRBD1 matches at 11 bases. There are 18 residues in the CDR3. Germline lookup yields CDR1 DFQATT and CDR2 SNEGSKA (reference sequence). The ends lost 2 bases at V and 2 bases at J; junction bases unmatched: 13. The CDR3 DNA sequence: TGCAGTGCTAGAACTCCGGACAGGGGGCCAGATGTCAACACTGAAGCTTTCTTT. This encodes CSARTPDRGPDVNTEAFF.

J is TRBJ2-5 and V is TRBV4-2; 8 bases map to TRBD2. Germline CDR1 LGHNA, CDR2 YNFKEQ. The CDR3 runs 17 residues. V dropped 1 base and J dropped 5; count of bases not matched to a gene: 12. CDR3 nucleotides: TGTGCCAGCAGCCAAGTCGTCGGGGGGGCCGGGAAGGAGACCCAGTACTTC. Protein sequence: CASSQVVGGAGKETQYF.

In this sample, this clonotype turned up a few times. This chain connects TRBV7-2 to TRBJ2-7; 8 bases align to TRBD1. Trimming at V came to 4 bases and at J to 1 base, leaving 12 bases not matched to a gene. This CDR3 has 17 amino acids. The germline gives CDR1 SGHTA, CDR2 FQGNSA. The CDR3 spells CASSSLRPDRESYEQYF. For the CDR3, the DNA is TGTGCCAGCAGCTCCCTACGCCCGGACAGGGAATCCTACGAGCAGTACTTC.

This clonotype appeared a few times. The J gene is TRBJ1-1, the V gene TRBV12-3 or TRBV12-4; D remains ambiguous. Trimming pared 3 bases from V and 0 bases from J, leaving 14 bases between. The CDR3 extends over 16 amino acids. CDR3 coding DNA: TGTGCCAGCAGTTTGTTTGCTCGGTGGGTGAACACTGAAGCTTTCTTT. Translating it yields CASSLFARWVNTEAFF.

The chain employs TRBV12-3 or TRBV12-4 and TRBJ1-2; D uncertain. This CDR3 spans 13 amino acids. The germline V and J ends were trimmed by 7 bases and 2 bases, with 11 bases remaining between them. The CDR3 sequence: CASTSSLNYGYTF. In DNA form, the CDR3 reads TGTGCCAGCACCAGCTCCCTAAACTATGGCTACACCTTC.

The V and J genes are TRBV4-1 and TRBJ1-2; 8 bases fit TRBD1. This CDR3 is 13 amino acids long. Germline V gene data show CDR1 as MGHRA and CDR2 as YSYEKL. Germline trimming cut 3 bases from V and 14 bases from J; bases unmatched to any gene: 11. The CDR3 reads CASSQDPDYRGTF. As DNA, the CDR3 is TGCGCCAGCAGCCAGGACCCGGATTACAGGGGGACCTTC.

The gene calls are TRBV20-1 and TRBJ1-2, with D hard to call. This CDR3 spans 11 amino acids. With 5 bases removed from V and 7 bases from J, the gap between germline ends came to 11 bases. CDR1 is DFQATT, CDR2 SNEGSKA, per germline (reference sequence). CDR3 loop: CSAPPSLGYTF. In DNA form, the CDR3 reads TGCAGTGCTCCGCCCTCCCTTGGCTACACCTTC.

V usage is TRBV9 and J usage is TRBJ2-7; D might be TRBD2 (7 bases). The ends were cut back, 2 bases at V and 5 bases at J, with 14 bases in the middle. The germline CDR1 and CDR2 sequences are SGDLS and YYNGEE. The CDR3 is 14 residues long. This CDR3 is CASSVGGRDDEQYF. Here the CDR3 DNA reads TGTGCCAGCAGCGTGGGGGGGCGCGACGACGAGCAGTACTTC.

This clonotype was seen a handful of times. This rearrangement joins TRBV10-3 to TRBJ1-2; possibly TRBD1 for D (5 bases). Trimming stripped 5 bases from V and 0 bases from J, with 10 bases between. CDR1 and CDR2 (germline): ENHRY, SYGVKD. The CDR3 consists of 14 residues. The CDR3 reads CAISSGRSNYGYTF. The CDR3, as DNA: TGTGCCATCAGTTCAGGGAGATCTAACTATGGCTACACCTTC.

CDR3 amino acids: CASSLASHLETQYF. Written as DNA, the CDR3 is TGTGCCAGCAGCTTAGCCTCTCACCTAGAGACCCAGTACTTC. The chain joins TRBV7-9 to TRBJ2-5; no clear D. This CDR3 contains 14 residues. Germline CDR1 and CDR2: SEHNR and FQNEAQ (reference sequence). V lost 0 bases and J 4 bases, leaving 9 bases between the germline ends.